This T cell receptor beta chain was captured in a study of PD-1 blockade in classical Hodgkin lymphoma. This clone has only one observation. Its antigen is still unknown. General observations from the study: Although disease activity or prior therapy may be involved, causes of the repertoire differences remain undefined. Relative to healthy donors, newly diagnosed patients reportedly had lower baseline TCR diversity, which was reported as lower still in relapsed/refractory patients.

Time point of the sample: newly diagnosed, previously untreated cHL patient sample. Untreated, newly diagnosed classical Hodgkin lymphoma PBMCs were used for comparison. The junction had 12 bases not matched to a gene; V was cut back by 3 bases and J by 5 bases. Germline lookup yields CDR1 SGHKS and CDR2 YYEKEE (reference sequence). The CDR3 contains 16 residues. Method: immunoSEQ multiplex PCR; TCRdb's copy keeps in-frame clones and lacks some. The sample has fewer than 40,000 clones; 94% are singletons. The sequencing input was peripheral blood mononuclear cells (PBMCs). V usage is TRBV5-5 and J usage is TRBJ1-2; 8 bases map to TRBD1. This TCR came from a human donor with classical Hodgkin lymphoma. CDR3 DNA: TGTGCCAGCAGCTCCGGACAGGGCCAAAATGCTTATGGCTACACCTTC. Its translation is CASSSGQGQNAYGYTF.